This record concerns one T cell receptor beta chain sequence. This entry comes from a study of blood T cell repertoires in COVID-19. Study-level information: Donors in the United States, Italy and Spain gave samples during acute or convalescent COVID-19. PBMCs, B-cell-depleted T cells, or T cells provided the cDNA or gDNA that made up the material.

How the authors handled the data: Amplifying reference gene primers gave estimates of nucleated cell counts. Assay used: immunoSEQ multiplex PCR; TCRdb lists only in-frame clones, some missing. V and J calls and clone size are given by that table; D and trimming were obtained from the DNA. The profile shows some 160,000 clones, approximately 91% of them singletons. Seattle researchers signed up patients amid active infection and tracked them longitudinally. Material: peripheral blood. This receptor was obtained from a man aged 18-30 years with COVID-19, enrolled during active disease.

CDR3 in amino acids: CASSETGQGFSEKLFF. In DNA form, the CDR3 reads TGTGCCAGCAGTGAAACGGGACAGGGATTCAGTGAAAAACTGTTTTTT. The chain is built from TRBV2 and TRBJ1-4; 9 nucleotides line up with TRBD1. CDR3 length equals 16 residues. Germline CDR1 and CDR2: SNHLY and FYNNEI. V lost 2 bases and J lost 7; bases outside the gene matches: 8.